The rows below give T cell receptor beta chains drawn from one sample of a study of CD8 T cells in Susac syndrome. MiXCR was run by TCRdb on the immunoSEQ multiplex PCR reads, yielding one entry per CDR3 protein. The data hold 120,000 or so distinct CDR3 sequences, with over 90% observed a single time. The specimen sequenced was CD4+ T cells from PBMCs. These receptors all come from a human donor with Susac syndrome. Both conserved end residues are part of each CDR3.

TRBJ2-3 | TRBV24-1 | CATSVSGRSSTDTQYF
TRBJ1-2 | TRBV7-9 | CASSLGSGNYGYTF
TRBJ1-5 | TRBV5-6 | CASSLGGDISNQPQHF
TRBJ1-2 | TRBV6-6 | CASSGSYGYTF
TRBJ1-2 | TRBV20-1 | CSAAGTVGRGGYTF
TRBJ2-3 | TRBV29-1 | CSVEDPPLGTTTDTQYF
TRBJ2-1 | TRBV12-3/TRBV12-4 | CASSLDWQGNYNEQFF
TRBJ2-1 | TRBV7-3 | CASSFTRLAGMDEQFF
TRBJ1-2 | TRBV6-5 | CASSYSGQGSYGYTF
TRBJ2-4 | TRBV4-1 | CASTSGRENIQYF
TRBJ1-1 | TRBV5-8 | CASSLVGLEREAFF
TRBJ1-1 | TRBV20-1 | CSATRTGGSTEAFF
TRBJ2-7 | TRBV27 | CASSFRTSGSYEQYF
TRBJ2-2 | TRBV5-1 | CASSSLGPGELFF
TRBJ2-7 | TRBV30 | CAWSAGLASYEQYF
TRBJ2-1 | TRBV12-3/TRBV12-4 | CASSPGRVGEQFF
TRBJ2-7 | TRBV14 | CASSQGGAREQYF
TRBJ2-1 | TRBV4-1 | CASSHLSGRDNEQFF
TRBJ2-1 | TRBV19 | CASSIGQSSYNEQFF
TRBJ1-2 | TRBV29-1 | CSVLTDRFAVYGYTF
TRBJ2-1 | TRBV30 | CAWSVSGTRQFF
TRBJ2-7 | TRBV11-1 | CASSLGGRRGQYF
TRBJ1-4 | TRBV15 | CATSREAGYTNEKLFF
TRBJ1-2 | TRBV5-1 | CASSPDQGNYGYTF
TRBJ1-2 | TRBV20-1 | CSAEDRLANYGYTF
TRBJ1-2 | TRBV30 | CAWNRAGYYGYTF
TRBJ1-1 | TRBV12-3/TRBV12-4 | CASTQTGRWTEAFF
TRBJ2-5 | TRBV5-4 | CASSLADREETQYF
TRBJ1-2 | TRBV5-4 | CASTAQDRHWGYGYTF
TRBJ1-4 | TRBV29-1 | CSGSRGNEKLFF
TRBJ1-1 | TRBV7-9 | CASSLQWKGSARTEAFF
TRBJ2-5 | TRBV20-1 | CSAWTLQETQYF
TRBJ1-2 | TRBV12-3/TRBV12-4 | CASSRGQSGYGYTF
TRBJ2-3 | TRBV7-2 | CASSLAQSPSTDTQYF
TRBJ2-7 | TRBV7-9 | CASSLAGEWYF
TRBJ2-7 | TRBV20-1 | CSASLGVGLYEQYF
TRBJ2-2 | TRBV5-1 | CASSLTGQTGELFF
TRBJ1-1 | TRBV12-3/TRBV12-4 | CASSPSMGHRNTEAFF
TRBJ1-1 | TRBV20-1 | CSARAGGPNTEAFF
TRBJ2-3 | TRBV29-1 | CSAQSHTDTQYF
TRBJ2-1 | TRBV14 | CASRRGTGYNEQFF
TRBJ2-3 | TRBV7-9 | CASSATGHTTDTQYF
TRBJ2-1 | TRBV20-1 | CSARMGLAASYNEQFF
TRBJ1-6 | TRBV12-3/TRBV12-4 | CASSQTGGNSPLHF
TRBJ2-2 | TRBV4-2 | CASKRGRGENTGELFF
TRBJ2-1 | TRBV3-1 | CASSRGTSGPYNEQFF
TRBJ1-1 | TRBV29-1 | CSAQNTEAFF
TRBJ2-7 | TRBV3-1 | CASSRGQGLGEQYF
TRBJ1-4 | TRBV9 | CASSLQGASSEKLFF
TRBJ2-5 | TRBV7-2 | CASSFRQGRETQYF
TRBJ1-2 | TRBV28 | CASSSTYGYTF
TRBJ2-4 | TRBV2 | CASSRGLAKNIQYF
TRBJ2-2 | TRBV5-1 | CASSFEYTGELFF
TRBJ2-2 | TRBV12-3/TRBV12-4 | CASSFYRDRNTGELFF
TRBJ1-5 | TRBV12-3/TRBV12-4 | CGSSGGGENQPQHF